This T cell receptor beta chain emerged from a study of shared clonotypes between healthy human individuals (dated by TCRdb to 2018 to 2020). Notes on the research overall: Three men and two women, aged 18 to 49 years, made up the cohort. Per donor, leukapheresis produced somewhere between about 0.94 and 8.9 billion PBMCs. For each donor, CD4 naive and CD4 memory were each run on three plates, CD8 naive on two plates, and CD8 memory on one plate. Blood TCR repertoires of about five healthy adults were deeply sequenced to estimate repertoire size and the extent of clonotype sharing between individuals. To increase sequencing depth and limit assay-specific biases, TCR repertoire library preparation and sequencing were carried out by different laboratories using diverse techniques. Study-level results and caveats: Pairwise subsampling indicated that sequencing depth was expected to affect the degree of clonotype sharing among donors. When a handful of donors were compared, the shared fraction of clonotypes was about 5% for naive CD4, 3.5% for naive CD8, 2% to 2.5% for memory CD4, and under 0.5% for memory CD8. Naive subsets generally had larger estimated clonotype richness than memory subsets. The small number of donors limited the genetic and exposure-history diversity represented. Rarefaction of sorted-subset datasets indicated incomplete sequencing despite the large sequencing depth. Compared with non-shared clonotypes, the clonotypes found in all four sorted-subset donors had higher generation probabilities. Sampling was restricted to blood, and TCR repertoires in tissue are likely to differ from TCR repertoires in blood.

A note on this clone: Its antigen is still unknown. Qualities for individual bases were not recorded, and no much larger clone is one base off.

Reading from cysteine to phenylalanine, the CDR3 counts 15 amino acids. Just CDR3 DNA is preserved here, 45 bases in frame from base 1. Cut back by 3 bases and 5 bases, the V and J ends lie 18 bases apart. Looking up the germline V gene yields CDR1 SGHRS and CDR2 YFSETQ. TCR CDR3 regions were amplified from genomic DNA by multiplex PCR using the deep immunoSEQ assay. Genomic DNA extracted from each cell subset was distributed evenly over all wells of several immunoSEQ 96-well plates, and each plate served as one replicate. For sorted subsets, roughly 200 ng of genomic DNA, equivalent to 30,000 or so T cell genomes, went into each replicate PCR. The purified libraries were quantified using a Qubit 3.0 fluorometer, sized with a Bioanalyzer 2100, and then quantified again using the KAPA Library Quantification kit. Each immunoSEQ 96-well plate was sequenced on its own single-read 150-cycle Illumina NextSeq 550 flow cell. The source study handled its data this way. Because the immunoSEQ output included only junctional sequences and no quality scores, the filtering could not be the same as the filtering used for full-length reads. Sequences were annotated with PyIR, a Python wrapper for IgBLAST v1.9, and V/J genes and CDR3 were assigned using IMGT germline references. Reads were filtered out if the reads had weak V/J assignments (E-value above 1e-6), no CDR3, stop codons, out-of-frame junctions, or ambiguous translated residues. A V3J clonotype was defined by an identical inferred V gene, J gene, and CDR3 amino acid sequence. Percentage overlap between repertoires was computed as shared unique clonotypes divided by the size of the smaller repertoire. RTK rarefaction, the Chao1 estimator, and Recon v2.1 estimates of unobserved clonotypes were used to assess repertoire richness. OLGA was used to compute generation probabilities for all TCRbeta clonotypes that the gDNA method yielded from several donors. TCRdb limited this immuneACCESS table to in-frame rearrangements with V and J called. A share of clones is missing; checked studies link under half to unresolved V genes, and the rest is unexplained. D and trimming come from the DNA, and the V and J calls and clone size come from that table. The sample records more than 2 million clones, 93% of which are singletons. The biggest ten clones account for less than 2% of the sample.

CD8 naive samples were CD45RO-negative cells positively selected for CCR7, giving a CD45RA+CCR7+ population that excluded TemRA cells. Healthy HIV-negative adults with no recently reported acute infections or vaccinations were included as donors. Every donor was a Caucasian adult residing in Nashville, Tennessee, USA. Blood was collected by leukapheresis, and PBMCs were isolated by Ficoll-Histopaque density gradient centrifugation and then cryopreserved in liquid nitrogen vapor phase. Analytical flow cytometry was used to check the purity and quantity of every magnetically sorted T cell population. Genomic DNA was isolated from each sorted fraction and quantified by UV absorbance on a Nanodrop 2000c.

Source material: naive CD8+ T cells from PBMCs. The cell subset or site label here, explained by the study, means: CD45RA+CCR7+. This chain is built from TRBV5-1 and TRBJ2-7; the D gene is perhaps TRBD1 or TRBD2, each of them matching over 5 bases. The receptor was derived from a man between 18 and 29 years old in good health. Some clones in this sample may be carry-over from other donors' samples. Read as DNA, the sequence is TGCGCCAGCAGCTACTGGGGGACCAATTATGACGAGCAGTACTTC. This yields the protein CASSYWGTNYDEQYF. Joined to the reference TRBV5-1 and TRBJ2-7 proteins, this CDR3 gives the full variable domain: KAGVTQTPRYLIKTRGQQVTLSCSPISGHRSVSWYQQTPGQGLQFLFEYFSETQRNKGNFPGRFSGRQFSNSRSEMNVSTLELGDSALYLCASSYWGTNYDEQYFGPGTRLTVT.